Below, 20 T cell receptor beta chains from the same sample are listed, as sequenced in a study of cytomegalovirus exposure and HLA in healthy donors. In the PCR, 60 Vbeta and 13 Jbeta primers were used. The protocol was immunoSEQ multiplex PCR, while the TCRdb copy is restricted to in-frame clones and leaves out a portion. The repertoire holds some 190,000 clones, with around 87% as singletons. The material sequenced was PBMCs. These receptors were taken from a woman younger than 35 in good health and CMV-seronegative.

The CDR3 DNA reads TGTGCCAGCAGTGAAGCGGGAAGGGGTGATCAGCCCCAGCATTTT. Residues: CASSEAGRGDQPQHF. The V and J genes are TRBV25-1 and TRBJ1-5; possibly TRBD1 for D (5 bases). Trimming left V 2 bases short and J 5 bases short, with 13 bases between. Germline CDR1 reads MGHDK; CDR2 reads SYGVNS. This CDR3 region has 15 residues.

This chain joins TRBV2 and TRBJ2-2; 7 positions match TRBD1. CDR3 length equals 13 residues. Germline V gives CDR1 SNHLY, CDR2 FYNNEI. Losses at the gene ends were 5 bases for V and 8 bases for J; bases not matched to a gene: 5. The CDR3 spells CASSRQGVGELFF. The CDR3 nucleotides read TGTGCCAGCAGTAGACAGGGTGTTGGGGAGCTGTTTTTT. Looking up the rest from reference TRBV2 and TRBJ2-2 gives the full variable domain: EPEVTQTPSHQVTQMGQEVILRCVPISNHLYFYWYRQILGQKVEFLVSFYNNEISEKSEIFDDQFSVERPDGSNFTLKIRSTKLEDSAMYFCASSRQGVGELFFGEGSRLTVL.

V gene TRBV28 combines with J gene TRBJ2-7; 8 bases line up with TRBD2. Trimming removed 3 bases from V and 10 bases from J; junction bases left unmatched: 14. The CDR3 extends over 15 amino acids. CDR1 and CDR2 from the germline V gene are MDHEN and SYDVKM. The CDR3: CASSFLGDSGKFQYF. The CDR3 DNA reads as TGTGCCAGCAGTTTTTTGGGGGATAGCGGGAAATTCCAGTACTTC.

The chain has TRBV27 and TRBJ2-5, with 12 bases lining up with TRBD2. The CDR3 is 21 residues long. Germline CDR1 MNHEY, CDR2 SMNVEV (reference sequence). V dropped 1 base and J dropped 1; count of bases not matched to a gene: 16. Here the CDR3 DNA reads TGTGCCAGCAGTTTATTTCCGGGGCTAGCGGGAGGGCGTGGCGGCCAAGAGACCCAGTACTTC. Its translation: CASSLFPGLAGGRGGQETQYF.

V gene TRBV30 combines with J gene TRBJ1-3; maybe TRBD1 (5 bases). This CDR3 comprises 13 residues. Deletions cut 4 bases from V and 2 bases from J, with 9 bases between. Germline V lookup: CDR1 GTSNPN, CDR2 SVGIG (reference sequence). The CDR3 here is CAWTGGAGNTIYF. CDR3 sequence (DNA): TGTGCCTGGACCGGGGGAGCTGGAAACACCATATATTTT.

The CDR3 DNA reads as TGTGCCAGCAGGTTACAGGTTTCCCATGGCTACACCTTC. Its translation: CASRLQVSHGYTF. The chain carries TRBV28 and TRBJ1-2, with a weak D call TRBD1 (5 bases). The V end lost 6 bases, the J end lost 6 bases, and 14 bases lay between the germline ends. CDR1 and CDR2 (germline): MDHEN, SYDVKM. The CDR3 is 13 amino acids.

The chain uses TRBV19 and TRBJ1-5; D gene unclear. Germline CDR1 LNHDA, CDR2 SQIVND (reference sequence). The CDR3 is 15 residues long. V was trimmed by 5 bases and J by 1 base, leaving 12 bases between them. The CDR3 DNA is TGTGCCAGTAGTCCCACGGGTACCAGCAATCAGCCCCAGCATTTT. Protein: CASSPTGTSNQPQHF. The full variable domain, with the rest looked up from reference TRBV19 and TRBJ1-5, is DGGITQSPKYLFRKEGQNVTLSCEQNLNHDAMYWYRQDPGQGLRLIYYSQIVNDFQKGDIAEGYSVSREKKESFPLTVTSAQKNPTAFYLCASSPTGTSNQPQHFGDGTRLSIL.

The chain links TRBV19 to TRBJ2-1, with 7 nucleotides matching TRBD2. V lost 3 bases and J lost 8; bases outside the gene matches: 4. Germline assignment: CDR1 LNHDA and CDR2 SQIVND (reference sequence). The CDR3 contains 13 residues. CDR3 sequence reads: CASSIAGVDEQFF. In DNA form, the CDR3 reads TGTGCCAGTAGTATTGCGGGGGTCGATGAGCAGTTCTTC. Full variable domain (outside the CDR3, taken from reference TRBV19 and TRBJ2-1): DGGITQSPKYLFRKEGQNVTLSCEQNLNHDAMYWYRQDPGQGLRLIYYSQIVNDFQKGDIAEGYSVSREKKESFPLTVTSAQKNPTAFYLCASSIAGVDEQFFGPGTRLTVL.

The chain recombines TRBV6-5 with TRBJ1-2, with 7 bases matching TRBD1. Looked up from germline, CDR1 is MNHEY and CDR2 is SVGAGI. With V trimmed by 6 bases and J by 4 bases, 2 bases remained unmatched. This CDR3 has 12 residues. The CDR3 sequence is CASRRDSYGYTF. The CDR3 DNA reads TGTGCCAGCAGGAGGGACAGCTATGGCTACACCTTC.

J is TRBJ1-2 and V is TRBV19; 8 bases are shared with TRBD1. The CDR3 has 17 residues. Trimming at V came to 1 base and at J to 5 bases, leaving 12 bases not matched to a gene. The germline V gene encodes CDR1 LNHDA and CDR2 SQIVND (reference sequence). The CDR3 is CASSIVGQGLYDYGYTF. The CDR3 region has the DNA TGTGCCAGTAGTATAGTCGGACAGGGCTTGTATGATTATGGCTACACCTTC.

This sequence joins TRBV4-1 and TRBJ2-1, with 8 bases aligning to TRBD1. CDR3 length equals 16 residues. The germline gives CDR1 MGHRA, CDR2 YSYEKL. The trim removed 1 base at V and 5 bases at J, leaving 7 bases unmatched. CDR3 in amino acids: CASSQARDRYDNEQFF. The CDR3, as DNA: TGCGCCAGCAGCCAAGCACGGGACAGGTATGACAATGAGCAGTTCTTC.

CDR3: CASSEKAGGPNEQYF. The CDR3 DNA sequence: TGTGCCAGCAGTGAAAAGGCGGGGGGGCCCAACGAGCAGTACTTC. V and J are TRBV6-1 and TRBJ2-7; 9 bases match TRBD2. Unmatched junction bases numbered 7, after V lost 2 bases and J lost 5 bases. The CDR3 has 15 amino acids. The V gene's germline CDR1 is MNHNS and CDR2 SASEGT.

The count of this clone is one. V is TRBV28 and J is TRBJ2-7, with D maybe TRBD1 (7 bases). V was trimmed by 6 bases and J by 6 bases, leaving 12 bases between them. Germline loops: CDR1 MDHEN, CDR2 SYDVKM. The CDR3 loop spans 12 amino acids. The CDR3 coding sequence is TGTGCCAGCAGCCAGGGGGGCCGCGAGCAGTACTTC. As protein: CASSQGGREQYF. Combining the CDR3 with reference TRBV28 and TRBJ2-7 gives the whole variable domain DVKVTQSSRYLVKRTGEKVFLECVQDMDHENMFWYRQDPGLGLRLIYFSYDVKMKEKGDIPEGYSVSREKKERFSLILESASTNQTSMYLCASSQGGREQYFGPGTRLTVT.

The chain joins TRBV28 to TRBJ2-1; D is possibly TRBD2 (7 bases). Germline V lookup: CDR1 MDHEN, CDR2 SYDVKM. V was shortened by 7 bases and J by 5 bases, with 15 bases between the two germline ends. The CDR3 sequence is 14 residues long. The CDR3 DNA reads TGTGCCAGCACGAGGGGGGGGCCCCACAATGAGCAGTTCTTC. Its protein is CASTRGGPHNEQFF.

This chain joins TRBV4-3 and TRBJ1-2; 7 bases match TRBD1. This CDR3 comprises 16 residues. Germline CDR1 reads LGHNA; CDR2 reads YSLEER. V was clipped by 3 bases and J by 1 base; unmatched bases: 8. The CDR3 is CASSHAVAGGNYGYTF. The CDR3 DNA reads as TGCGCCAGCAGCCATGCCGTGGCAGGGGGTAACTATGGCTACACCTTC.

The rearrangement links TRBV6-6 to TRBJ1-4; D is unclear. V gave up 5 bases and J gave up 4 bases, with 11 bases separating them. The CDR3 totals 14 residues. Germline V gives CDR1 MNHNY, CDR2 SVGAGI (reference sequence). CDR3 in DNA: TGTGCCAGCAGTCACGACGGAGATAATGAAAAACTGTTTTTT. Translation gives CASSHDGDNEKLFF.

V is TRBV30 and J is TRBJ2-3, with TRBD2 matching over 7 bases. The germline V gene has CDR1 GTSNPN and CDR2 SVGIG (reference sequence). The CDR3 is 15 amino acids. V lost 3 bases, J lost 6 bases, and 12 bases stayed unmatched. This CDR3 is CAWRGTIGLSDTQYF. CDR3 DNA: TGTGCCTGGAGGGGGACTATCGGTCTCTCGGATACGCAGTATTTT.

The V call is TRBV4-2, the J call TRBJ2-7; 8 nucleotides align to TRBD2. This CDR3 contains 14 residues. Germline-derived CDR1 and CDR2 are LGHNA and YNFKEQ. V lost 0 bases to trimming and J lost 7 bases; unmatched junction nucleotides: 5. The CDR3 DNA follows: TGTGCCAGCAGCCAAGACCCGGGACTAGGGGAGCAGTACTTC. This translates into CASSQDPGLGEQYF.

The chain uses TRBV19 and TRBJ2-3; D gene unclear. This CDR3 has 13 amino acids. From germline, CDR1 is LNHDA and CDR2 SQIVND (reference sequence). Trimming took off 10 bases at V and 0 bases at J, with 11 bases between the two ends. This CDR3 is CATQRASTDTQYF. The CDR3 nucleotides are TGTGCCACCCAACGTGCGAGCACAGATACGCAGTATTTT.

The sample holds a few counts of this clone. The same CDR3 arises from other DNA sequences in this sample as well. The chain carries TRBV6-1 and TRBJ2-2; D is undetermined. The CDR3 spans 13 residues. Germline CDR1 MNHNS, CDR2 SASEGT. The V end lost 4 bases, the J end lost 1 base, and 4 bases lay between the germline ends. CDR3 region: CASSGQNTGELFF. DNA for the CDR3: TGTGCCAGCAGTGGACAGAACACCGGGGAGCTGTTTTTT.